The present T cell receptor (beta chain) was sequenced within a study of molecular identifiers for immune sequencing clone quantification. Study information: RNA, taken in replicates from approximately 20,000 or 100,000 naive CD8 cells, was split five ways, with four sequenced.

TCR libraries were built in bulk with a published protocol and specific TCR primers. TCRdb used MiXCR to reprocess the PCR reads, holding one entry per CDR3 protein. The table has hundreds of thousands of distinct CDR3 sequences, less than 30% seen once; the top ten hold about 0.8%. In regard to this clonotype: Its antigen is still unknown. The junction departs from the called germline gene at one end, perhaps through a read error.

General observations from the study: Barcode sharing among identical TCR molecules could make large clones appear smaller.

This CDR3 comprises 15 residues. Germline-derived CDR1 and CDR2 are LGHNA and YSLEER. Sorting recovered naive CD8 T cells on a CD8+CD4-CCR7+CD45RA+ profile. The source of this sequence is a human donor in good health. Some libraries in this study had Jurkat cell RNA spiked in. Sequencing was carried out using naive CD8+ T cells from blood, with Jurkat cell RNA spiked in. Specified subset: FACS-sorted CD8+CD4-CCR7+CD45RA+ naive T cells. The chain carries TRBV4-3 and TRBJ2-7; 8 bases are a match to TRBD1. The CDR3 loop is CASSPGQASSYELYF. The CDR3 DNA reads TGCGCCAGCAGCCCGGGACAGGCTAGCTCCTACGAGCTGTACTTC.